This T cell receptor (beta chain) was recovered during a study of human T cells and chemical hapten exposure. Time point here: healthy volunteer bleed at 6 weeks. Unfractionated whole blood yielded the extracted total RNA. As concerns this clonotype: Its target is unknown.

Findings of the study overall: Counts of TCRs above 1 in 1000 frequency stayed unchanged with DPC sensitization.

The library tagged individual cDNA molecules with unique molecular identifiers. TCRdb ran MiXCR on the RACE reads and lists one entry per CDR3 protein. The sample yields approximately 81,000 distinct CDR3 sequences, 8.6% seen once. The sample taken for sequencing was whole blood. The origin of this receptor is a male donor in good health. Some clones in this sample may be carry-over from other donors' samples.

The CDR3, as DNA: TGTGCCAGCGGCCACGGCAACGAGCAGTACTTC. It yields the protein CASGHGNEQYF. The chain couples TRBV19 to TRBJ2-7; D not certain. There are 11 residues in the CDR3. The germline V and J ends were trimmed by 9 bases and 5 bases, with 11 bases remaining between them. Germline values: CDR1 LNHDA, CDR2 SQIVND (reference sequence).